The 25 T cell receptor beta chains below all came from one sample that was sequenced in a study of Ad26.COV2.S vaccination and SARS-CoV-2 variants. Clones were sequenced by immunoSEQ multiplex PCR, and TCRdb holds only the in-frame ones, with some missing. Counted here are 100,000 or so clones, 80% occurring once; the ten biggest clones make up roughly 17%. This sample comprised peripheral blood, obtained after recovery from COVID-19. The receptors come from a human donor who had recovered from COVID-19.

The chain combines TRBV6-5 with TRBJ1-6; D is uncertain. Between the trimmed V and J ends, which lost 4 bases and 5 bases, there was a span of 9 bases. Germline V gene sequence: CDR1 MNHEY, CDR2 SVGAGI. This CDR3 contains 14 residues. The CDR3 DNA reads as TGTGCCAGCAGTTTGGTACAGAATAATTCACCCCTCCACTTT. This translates into CASSLVQNNSPLHF.

This sequence joins TRBV19 and TRBJ1-5, with 9 bases fitting TRBD1. The V segment lost 8 bases and the J segment 6 bases; nucleotides outside the gene matches: 5. The germline CDR1 and CDR2 sequences are LNHDA and SQIVND (reference sequence). This CDR3 region has 13 residues. The CDR3 here is CASQDRGAQPQHF. CDR3 DNA sequence: TGTGCCAGTCAGGACAGGGGAGCTCAGCCCCAGCATTTT.

The chain uses TRBV24-1 and TRBJ1-1; D not certain. Trimming pared 8 bases from V and 1 base from J, leaving 13 bases between. The CDR3 is 14 residues long. Germline CDR1 and CDR2: KGHDR and SFDVKD. CDR3 coding DNA: TGTGCCACCAACGGTGGACCCGCGAACACTGAAGCTTTCTTT. This encodes CATNGGPANTEAFF.

The sample holds a few counts of this clone. The rearrangement joins TRBV6-7 to TRBJ1-4, with TRBD1 as a possible D gene (5 bases). TRBV6-7 is annotated as an ORF whose role is uncertain. Trimming took 4 bases from V and 0 from J, leaving 18 bases between them. The CDR3 has 18 residues. CDR3 in DNA: TGTGCCAGCAGTTGGGAGCCTCAGGGAAATGCAACTAATGAAAAACTGTTTTTT. As protein: CASSWEPQGNATNEKLFF.

The chain employs TRBV2 and TRBJ1-5; 7 bases are shared with TRBD1. V was pared by 3 bases and J by 4 bases, with 3 bases of the junction left unmatched. Germline CDR1 reads SNHLY; CDR2 reads FYNNEI. There are 14 residues in the CDR3. The CDR3 nucleotides are TGTGCCAGCAGTGACAGGGGGGCGAATCAGCCCCAGCATTTT. It specifies CASSDRGANQPQHF.

Written as DNA, the CDR3 is TGTGCCAGCAGTTACTCGACAGGGACCTATGGCTACACCTTC. It specifies CASSYSTGTYGYTF. The chain combines TRBV6-5 with TRBJ1-2, with TRBD1 identical over 7 bases. Germline trimming cut 0 bases from V and 4 bases from J; bases unmatched to any gene: 2. Per the germline V gene, CDR1 is MNHEY and CDR2 is SVGAGI. The length of the CDR3 is 14 residues.

Here the CDR3 reads CASSFQGTNEKLFF. The DNA for the CDR3 is TGTGCCAGCAGTTTCCAGGGGACTAATGAAAAACTGTTTTTT. The V and J genes are TRBV28 and TRBJ1-4, with D possibly TRBD1 on 6 matching bases. Trimming removed 3 bases at V and 2 bases at J, with 7 bases between. Per the germline V gene, CDR1 is MDHEN and CDR2 is SYDVKM. This CDR3 spans 14 amino acids. Variable domain in full (rest from reference TRBV28 and TRBJ1-4): DVKVTQSSRYLVKRTGEKVFLECVQDMDHENMFWYRQDPGLGLRLIYFSYDVKMKEKGDIPEGYSVSREKKERFSLILESASTNQTSMYLCASSFQGTNEKLFFGSGTQLSVL.

The rearrangement uses TRBV9 and TRBJ1-2; unclear D gene. The V and J ends lost 4 bases and 6 bases respectively, with 25 bases between them. CDR3 length: 17 amino acids. Germline CDR1 reads SGDLS; CDR2 reads YYNGEE. CDR3: CASSLNVAGAALDGYTF. The CDR3 DNA reads as TGTGCCAGCAGCCTTAACGTGGCGGGAGCTGCCCTGGATGGCTACACCTTC.

V is TRBV7-9 and J is TRBJ1-2; no clear D. The CDR3 spans 14 residues. The ends were cut back, 0 bases at V and 5 bases at J, with 10 bases in the middle. The V gene's germline CDR1 is SEHNR and CDR2 FQNEAQ (reference sequence). The CDR3 sequence: CASSLAGSDYGYTF. DNA of the CDR3: TGTGCCAGCAGCTTAGCGGGGTCTGATTATGGCTACACCTTC. Full variable domain (outside the CDR3, taken from reference TRBV7-9 and TRBJ1-2): DTGVSQNPRHKITKRGQNVTFRCDPISEHNRLYWYRQTLGQGPEFLTYFQNEAQLEKSRLLSDRFSAERPKGSFSTLEIQRTEQGDSAMYLCASSLAGSDYGYTFGSGTRLTVV.

The sample holds a few counts of this clone. The CDR3 region is CASTGRGFTGELFF. CDR3 sequence (DNA): TGTGCCAGTACCGGCAGGGGATTCACCGGGGAGCTGTTTTTT. The chain employs TRBV19 and TRBJ2-2; the D gene is possibly TRBD1 (6 bases). Trimming stripped 7 bases from V and 4 bases from J, with 13 bases between. There are 14 residues in the CDR3. Germline assignment: CDR1 LNHDA and CDR2 SQIVND (reference sequence).

V is TRBV7-9 and J is TRBJ2-5; no reliable D call. The CDR3 extends over 14 amino acids. V lost 5 bases and J lost 4, with 14 bases in between. Looked up from germline, CDR1 is SEHNR and CDR2 is FQNEAQ (reference sequence). CDR3 protein: CASSPTRLGETQYF. Written as DNA, the CDR3 is TGTGCCAGCAGCCCCACGAGGTTAGGAGAGACCCAGTACTTC.

The rearrangement uses TRBV6-8 and TRBJ2-7; D not resolved. CDR1 is MNHGY and CDR2 is SAAAGT in the germline V gene. The CDR3 totals 14 residues. V was trimmed by 0 bases and J by 2 bases, leaving 8 bases between them. CDR3 sequence: CASSYSSNPYEQYF. CDR3 bases: TGTGCCAGCAGTTACTCGTCTAACCCCTACGAGCAGTACTTC.

This sequence joins TRBV18 and TRBJ2-3, with a possible D match to TRBD1 (7 bases). This CDR3 has 16 amino acids. Trimming left V 4 bases short and J 4 bases short, with 18 bases between. Germline CDR1 reads KGHSH; CDR2 reads LQKENI. DNA of the CDR3: TGTGCCAGCTCACAATTAGCAGGGGGGCGTGCAGATACGCAGTATTTT. Translating gives CASSQLAGGRADTQYF.

The chain couples TRBV12-3 or TRBV12-4 to TRBJ1-6; D gene uncertain. The CDR3 runs to 13 residues. Deletions cut 5 bases from V and 16 bases from J, with 18 bases between. This CDR3 is CASSPRTRAKLHF. The CDR3, as DNA: TGTGCCAGCAGTCCCCGGACGAGGGCAAAACTCCACTTT.

The chain links TRBV11-2 to TRBJ2-1; the D gene is possibly TRBD1 (5 bases). Trimming stripped 0 bases from V and 7 bases from J, with 10 bases between. In germline, CDR1 is SGHAT, CDR2 FQNNGV. The CDR3 is 14 residues long. CDR3 loop: CASSLDQTVNEQFF. DNA of the CDR3: TGTGCCAGCAGCTTAGACCAGACAGTAAATGAGCAGTTCTTC.

The rearrangement uses TRBV11-2 and TRBJ2-3; TRBD2 matches 10 bases. Per germline, CDR1 SGHAT and CDR2 FQNNGV. V trimming: 2 bases; J trimming: 3 bases; junction bases outside the gene matches: 5. CDR3 size: 16 residues. The CDR3 sequence is CASSLTSGEGTDTQYF. CDR3 in DNA: TGTGCCAGCAGCTTAACTAGCGGGGAAGGGACAGATACGCAGTATTTT. The entire variable domain, with the rest obtained from reference TRBV11-2 and TRBJ2-3, is as follows: EAGVAQSPRYKIIEKRQSVAFWCNPISGHATLYWYQQILGQGPKLLIQFQNNGVVDDSQLPKDRFSAERLKGVDSTLKIQPAKLEDSAVYLCASSLTSGEGTDTQYFGPGTRLTVL.

J is TRBJ1-1 and V is TRBV21-1; TRBD1 reflects the table's D call only, with no check against the DNA. TRBV21-1 is a listed pseudogene. The CDR3 sequence is 17 residues long. The CDR3: CASSNNGTGTPNTEAFF. The DNA of the CDR3 is TGTGCCAGCAGCAATAATGGGACCGGGACACCCAACACTGAAGCTTTCTTT.

The rearrangement links TRBV4-2 to TRBJ2-3; 9 nucleotides line up with TRBD2. Germline trimming cut 1 base from V and 6 bases from J; bases unmatched to any gene: 8. Germline CDR1 reads LGHNA; CDR2 reads YNFKEQ. The CDR3 runs 16 residues. The CDR3 DNA follows: TGTGCCAGCAGCCAAGTTAACGCGGGGGGGCACGATACGCAGTATTTT. It specifies CASSQVNAGGHDTQYF.

This chain joins TRBV2 and TRBJ1-5, with unresolved D. Germline lookup yields CDR1 SNHLY and CDR2 FYNNEI. This CDR3 has 15 residues. Trimming took 2 bases from V and 4 from J, leaving 12 bases between them. CDR3 amino acids: CASSERPGVNQPQHF. DNA of the CDR3: TGTGCCAGCAGTGAAAGACCCGGGGTAAATCAGCCCCAGCATTTT. Variable domain in full (rest from reference TRBV2 and TRBJ1-5): EPEVTQTPSHQVTQMGQEVILRCVPISNHLYFYWYRQILGQKVEFLVSFYNNEISEKSEIFDDQFSVERPDGSNFTLKIRSTKLEDSAMYFCASSERPGVNQPQHFGDGTRLSIL.

The chain employs TRBV12-3 or TRBV12-4 and TRBJ1-4; no definite D call. Trimming took 6 bases from V and 8 from J, leaving 13 bases between them. CDR3 length: 13 amino acids. CDR3 coding DNA: TGTGCCAGCAGCCAAGAGGTTTCGGAAAAACTGTTTTTT. It yields the protein CASSQEVSEKLFF.

The V call is TRBV30, the J call TRBJ1-5, with 10 bases aligning to TRBD1. The germline V gene encodes CDR1 GTSNPN and CDR2 SVGIG (reference sequence). Unmatched junction bases numbered 7, after V lost 3 bases and J lost 5 bases. The CDR3 is made up of 15 amino acids. The CDR3 region is CAWRRDRGRDQPQHF. In DNA, the CDR3 is TGTGCCTGGAGGAGGGACAGGGGTAGGGATCAGCCCCAGCATTTT.

The V gene is TRBV28, the J gene TRBJ1-4, with D uncertain. The V and J ends lost 2 bases and 3 bases respectively, with 10 bases between them. The CDR3 covers 15 residues. Germline lookup yields CDR1 MDHEN and CDR2 SYDVKM. The CDR3 spells CASSLASAPNEKLFF. The CDR3 DNA sequence: TGTGCCAGCAGTTTAGCCTCGGCCCCTAATGAAAAACTGTTTTTT.

The V gene is TRBV28, the J gene TRBJ1-6, with D possibly TRBD1 on 5 matching bases. The germline V gene encodes CDR1 MDHEN and CDR2 SYDVKM. This CDR3 spans 14 amino acids. V was pared by 1 base and J by 8 bases, with 9 bases between. Written as DNA, the CDR3 is TGTGCCAGCAGTTTATCCTTGGGGGATTCACCCCTCCACTTT. Translating it yields CASSLSLGDSPLHF.

This chain uses TRBV11-2 with TRBJ1-3; D is perhaps TRBD1 (5 bases). CDR3 length: 14 residues. Per germline, CDR1 SGHAT and CDR2 FQNNGV. V lost 3 bases and J lost 1, with 7 bases in between. CDR3 DNA: TGTGCCAGCAGCTTCGGGGGATCTGGAAACACCATATATTTT. This codes for CASSFGGSGNTIYF. Full variable domain (remainder filled in from reference TRBV11-2 and TRBJ1-3): EAGVAQSPRYKIIEKRQSVAFWCNPISGHATLYWYQQILGQGPKLLIQFQNNGVVDDSQLPKDRFSAERLKGVDSTLKIQPAKLEDSAVYLCASSFGGSGNTIYFGEGSWLTVV.

This chain links TRBV5-4 with TRBJ1-2, with D possibly matching TRBD1 (5 bases). The germline V gene encodes CDR1 SGHNT and CDR2 YYREEE (reference sequence). CDR3 length: 13 residues. Trimming removed 4 bases from V and 4 bases from J, with 11 bases in between. The CDR3 sequence: CASSQDSLYGYTF. CDR3 DNA sequence: TGTGCCAGCAGCCAAGACAGCCTCTATGGCTACACCTTC.